This T cell receptor (beta chain) was recovered during a study of beta chain features in type 1 diabetes. Study details: The patients were much like the healthy donors in age, gender and cell yields. Regarding the study as a whole: In every one of the four CD4+ subsets, TCRB CDR3s were moderately but significantly shorter in Type 1 diabetes patients.

The entirety of the isolated RNA underwent reverse transcription, so expressed TCRB transcripts were sequenced. Here immunoSEQ multiplex PCR was the method, and the copy in TCRdb shows in-frame clones only, minus some. The profile shows fewer than 16,000 clones, approximately 76% of them singletons. A word on this clone: Its antigen is not known.

Every donor had blood drawn once into heparin, around 0.12 L on average. This CDR3 is 12 amino acids long. Trimming at V came to 6 bases and at J to 4 bases, leaving 1 base not matched to a gene. From germline, CDR1 is MNHEY and CDR2 SMNVEV (reference sequence). The gene calls are TRBV27 and TRBJ1-1, with TRBD1 matching over 8 bases. The sample was stem cell memory CD4+ T cells from blood. The TCR was taken from a woman in her late teens or twenties with type 1 diabetes. The CDR3 nucleotides read TGTGCCAGCAGGGGACAGGTCACTGAAGCTTTCTTT. Its translation is CASRGQVTEAFF.